This T cell receptor beta chain appears in the sequencing data of a study of human T cells and chemical hapten exposure. In this sample, this clonotype turned up a few times. TCRdb called the RACE reads again in MiXCR, with one record for every CDR3 protein. The sample shows more than 75,000 distinct CDR3 sequences, 9.6% of them seen only once. The CDR3 extends over 11 amino acids. Germline-derived CDR1 and CDR2 are SQVTM and ANQGSEA. The J segment lost 4 bases and the V segment lost 6 bases, leaving 1 base of the junction unmatched. Time point meaning: pre-sensitization, week 0. Documented treatment: therapeutic diphenylcyclopropenone sensitization with weekly scalp DPC.

The sample here was whole blood, taken in connection with sensitization to the hapten diphenylcyclopropenone (DPC). The sequence derives from a woman aged 40-49 years with alopecia areata. Some clones in this sample may be carry-over from other donors' samples. The chain is built from TRBV29-1 and TRBJ2-7; TRBD2 matches at 9 bases. The CDR3 coding sequence is TGCAGCGTCCTAGCGGGGTACGAGCAGTACTTC. Translation: CSVLAGYEQYF.